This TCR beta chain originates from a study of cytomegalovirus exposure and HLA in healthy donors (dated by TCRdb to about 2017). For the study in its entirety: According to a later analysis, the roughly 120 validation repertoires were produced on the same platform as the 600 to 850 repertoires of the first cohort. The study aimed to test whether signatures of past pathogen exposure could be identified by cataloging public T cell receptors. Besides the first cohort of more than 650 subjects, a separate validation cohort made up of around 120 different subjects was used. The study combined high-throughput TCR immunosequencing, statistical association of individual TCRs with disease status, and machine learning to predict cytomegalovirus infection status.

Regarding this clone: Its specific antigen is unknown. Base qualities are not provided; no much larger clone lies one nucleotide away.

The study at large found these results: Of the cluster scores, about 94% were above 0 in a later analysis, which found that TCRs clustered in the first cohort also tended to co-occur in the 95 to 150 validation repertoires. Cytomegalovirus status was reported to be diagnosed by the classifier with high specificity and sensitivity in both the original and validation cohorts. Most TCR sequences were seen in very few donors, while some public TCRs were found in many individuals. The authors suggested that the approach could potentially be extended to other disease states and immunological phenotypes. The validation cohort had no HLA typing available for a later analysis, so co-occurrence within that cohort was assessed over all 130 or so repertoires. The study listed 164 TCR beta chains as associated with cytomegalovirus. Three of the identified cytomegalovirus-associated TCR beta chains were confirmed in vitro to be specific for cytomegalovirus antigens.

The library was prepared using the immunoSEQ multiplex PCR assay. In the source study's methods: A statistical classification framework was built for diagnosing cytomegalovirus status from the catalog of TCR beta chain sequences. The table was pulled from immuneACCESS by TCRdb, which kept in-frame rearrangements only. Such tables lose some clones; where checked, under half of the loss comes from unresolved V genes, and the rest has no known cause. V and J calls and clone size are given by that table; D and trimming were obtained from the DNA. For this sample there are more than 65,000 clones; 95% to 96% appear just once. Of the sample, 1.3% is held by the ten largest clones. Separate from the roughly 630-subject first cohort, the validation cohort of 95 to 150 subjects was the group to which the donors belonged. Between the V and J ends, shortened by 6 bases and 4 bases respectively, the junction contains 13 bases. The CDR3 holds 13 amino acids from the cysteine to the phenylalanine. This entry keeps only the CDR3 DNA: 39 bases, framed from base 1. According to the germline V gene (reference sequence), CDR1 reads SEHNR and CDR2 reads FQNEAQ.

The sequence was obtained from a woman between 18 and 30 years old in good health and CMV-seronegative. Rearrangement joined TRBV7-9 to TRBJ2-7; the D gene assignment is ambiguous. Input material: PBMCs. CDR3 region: CASSPTGYYEQYF. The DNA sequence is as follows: TGTGCCAGCAGTCCGACTGGTTATTACGAGCAGTACTTC.